Each of the 18 T cell receptor beta chains below was sequenced from the same sample in a study of blood T cell repertoires in COVID-19 (dated by TCRdb to 2020 to 2022). Receptor amplification or capture employed the immunoSEQ multiplex PCR assay. TCRdb took over this immuneACCESS table, retaining in-frame rearrangements with V and J assigned. Such tables are incomplete; in checked studies, under half of the missing clones stem from an unresolved V gene, and the remainder is unexplained. The sample table shows about 87,000 clones, and about 83% are seen once. The ten largest clones represent roughly 2.1% of the sample. The sequenced material came from peripheral blood. The origin of the receptors is a woman in her seventies with acute or convalescent COVID-19.

V is TRBV11-3 and J is TRBJ1-2, with 7 bases aligning to TRBD1. The V gene end was trimmed by 0 bases and the J gene end by 6 bases; junction bases not matched to a gene: 4. The CDR3 has 14 residues. Germline assignment: CDR1 SGHNT and CDR2 YENEEA. CDR3 sequence reads: CASSLDRGTDGYTF. The DNA for the CDR3 is TGTGCCAGCAGCTTAGACAGGGGGACGGATGGCTACACCTTC.

The chain combines TRBV5-1 with TRBJ2-3, with 9 bases fitting TRBD1. CDR1 and CDR2 (germline): SGHRS, YFSETQ. This CDR3 comprises 16 residues. The ends lost 4 bases at V and 1 base at J; junction bases unmatched: 7. The CDR3 region is CASSPTGGFGTDTQYF. The CDR3 DNA reads as TGCGCCAGCAGCCCGACAGGGGGTTTCGGCACAGATACGCAGTATTTT.

The chain joins TRBV25-1 to TRBJ1-4; D perhaps matches TRBD1 (6 bases). The CDR3 sequence is 14 residues long. In germline, CDR1 is MGHDK, CDR2 SYGVNS. V was pared by 6 bases and J by 7 bases, with 15 bases between. The CDR3 is CASRDSLASEKLFF. The CDR3 DNA reads as TGTGCCAGCAGGGACAGCCTGGCGAGTGAAAAACTGTTTTTT.

V and J are TRBV30 and TRBJ2-1; 10 bases line up with TRBD2. This CDR3 spans 15 amino acids. J lost 9 bases, V lost 1 base, and 9 bases had no gene match. The germline gives CDR1 GTSNPN, CDR2 SVGIG (reference sequence). CDR3 sequence: CAWSAAGGPFLEQFF. CDR3 coding DNA: TGTGCCTGGAGTGCAGCGGGGGGGCCCTTCCTTGAGCAGTTCTTC.

The rearrangement uses TRBV5-1 and TRBJ1-2; a weak D match, TRBD1 (6 bases). This CDR3 region has 14 residues. V was trimmed by 0 bases and J by 3 bases, leaving 9 bases between them. CDR1 is SGHRS, CDR2 YFSETQ, per germline. The CDR3: CASSLAPGDYGYTF. CDR3 coding DNA: TGCGCCAGCAGCTTGGCCCCAGGGGACTATGGCTACACCTTC.

The chain links TRBV6-5 to TRBJ2-7; 9 bases line up with TRBD1. V lost 6 bases to trimming and J lost 2 bases; unmatched junction nucleotides: 8. The CDR3 length is 15 residues. In germline, CDR1 is MNHEY, CDR2 SVGAGI. CDR3 in amino acids: CASRAPGQGTYEQYF. The CDR3 bases are TGTGCCAGCAGGGCGCCGGGACAGGGAACCTACGAGCAGTACTTC.

The chain employs TRBV6-4 and TRBJ1-5, with D possibly TRBD1 on 6 matching bases. Germline CDR1 and CDR2: MRHNA and SNTAGT. V was cut by 5 bases and J by 5 bases, with 10 bases left in between. The CDR3 extends over 13 amino acids. Here the CDR3 reads CASSLYRDQPQHF. Written as DNA, the CDR3 is TGTGCCAGCAGTTTATACAGGGATCAGCCCCAGCATTTT.

The chain joins TRBV25-1 to TRBJ2-6; possibly TRBD2 for D (6 bases). Looked up from germline, CDR1 is MGHDK and CDR2 is SYGVNS. This CDR3 is 15 amino acids long. V lost 7 bases to trimming and J lost 1 base, with 11 bases between them. The CDR3 bases are TGTGCCAGCACCCCTGCGGGGTCTGGGGCCAACGTCCTGACTTTC. It encodes CASTPAGSGANVLTF. The variable domain in full, completed from reference TRBV25-1 and TRBJ2-6, reads EADIYQTPRYLVIGTGKKITLECSQTMGHDKMYWYQQDPGMELHLIHYSYGVNSTEKGDLSSESTVSRIRTEHFPLTLESARPSHTSQYLCASTPAGSGANVLTFGAGSRLTVL.

The chain joins TRBV6-5 to TRBJ1-1; 7 nucleotides align to TRBD1. The V gene end was trimmed by 6 bases and the J gene end by 2 bases; junction bases not matched to a gene: 6. The germline CDR1 and CDR2 sequences are MNHEY and SVGAGI. CDR3 length equals 14 residues. The CDR3 spells CASSYRGDNTEAFF. CDR3 DNA: TGTGCCAGCAGCTACAGGGGCGATAACACTGAAGCTTTCTTT.

The chain recombines TRBV18 with TRBJ1-1, with D possibly being TRBD1 (5 bases). The CDR3 sequence is 15 residues long. Trimming removed 2 bases at V and 5 bases at J, with 15 bases between. The germline gives CDR1 KGHSH, CDR2 LQKENI. The CDR3 is CASSPAVGGRTEAFF. The CDR3 nucleotides are TGTGCCAGCTCACCAGCGGTCGGGGGACGGACTGAAGCTTTCTTT.

The rearrangement uses TRBV3-1 (or the pseudogene TRBV3-2) and TRBJ1-1, with 7 bases aligning to TRBD1. V shed 4 bases, J shed 10 bases, and the junction held 9 bases outside the gene matches. Germline V gene sequence: CDR1 LGHDT, CDR2 YNNKEL (reference sequence). There are 13 residues in the CDR3. CDR3 in DNA: TGTGCCAGCAGCCCCGAACAGGGGCGAGTAGCTTTCTTT. This codes for CASSPEQGRVAFF.

V is TRBV7-9 and J is TRBJ2-1; 11 nucleotides match TRBD2. Germline V CDR1 and CDR2: SEHNR, FQNEAQ (reference sequence). The CDR3 has 13 residues. The V segment lost 2 bases and the J segment 11 bases; nucleotides outside the gene matches: 2. The CDR3 is CASSLTSGGKQFF. As DNA, the CDR3 is TGTGCCAGCAGCTTAACTAGCGGGGGAAAGCAGTTCTTC.

Only one count was recorded for this clone. The chain combines TRBV6-5 with TRBJ2-3; 7 bases are a match to TRBD1. J was trimmed by 1 base and V by 11 bases; bases with no gene match: 6. Germline V lookup: CDR1 MNHEY, CDR2 SVGAGI. The CDR3 totals 13 residues. The CDR3 is CAGYRGGTDTQYF. The CDR3 nucleotides read TGTGCCGGGTACAGGGGAGGCACAGATACGCAGTATTTT.

The rearrangement uses TRBV4-1 and TRBJ2-7; D gene uncertain. The germline gives CDR1 MGHRA, CDR2 YSYEKL. Trimming removed 1 base at V and 2 bases at J, with 9 bases between. The CDR3 totals 14 residues. CDR3 coding DNA: TGCGCCAGCAGCCAAGGGCAGTCCCCCTACGAGCAGTACTTC. Translation: CASSQGQSPYEQYF.

The chain has TRBV28 and TRBJ1-2; TRBD1 matches 8 bases. Per germline, CDR1 MDHEN and CDR2 SYDVKM. CDR3 length equals 14 residues. V lost 4 bases and J lost 4; bases outside the gene matches: 5. This CDR3 reads CASSSGTGLYGYTF. DNA for the CDR3: TGTGCCAGCAGTTCAGGGACAGGCCTCTATGGCTACACCTTC.

The chain joins TRBV5-4 to TRBJ1-2, with D maybe TRBD1 (5 bases). The V end lost 9 bases, the J end lost 6 bases, and 21 bases lay between the germline ends. This CDR3 has 14 amino acids. In germline, CDR1 is SGHNT, CDR2 YYREEE (reference sequence). The CDR3 DNA sequence: TGTGCCACCTCTCCTGGGGGGGGAGGGCATGGCTACACCTTC. Residues: CATSPGGGGHGYTF.

The J gene is TRBJ1-5, the V gene TRBV30; weak D call: TRBD1 (5 bases). From germline, CDR1 is GTSNPN and CDR2 SVGIG (reference sequence). This CDR3 is built from 15 residues. V lost 0 bases to trimming and J lost 0 bases, with 9 bases between them. The CDR3 is CAWSVPGFSNQPQHF. Written as DNA, the CDR3 is TGTGCCTGGAGTGTACCAGGGTTTAGCAATCAGCCCCAGCATTTT.

The chain uses TRBV27 and TRBJ1-5, with D hard to call. The CDR3 has 13 amino acids. Germline CDR1 is MNHEY and CDR2 is SMNVEV (reference sequence). Trimming took 4 bases from V and 6 from J, leaving 10 bases between them. CDR3 in amino acids: CASSSAGGQPQHF. The CDR3 nucleotides read TGTGCCAGCAGTTCCGCAGGAGGTCAGCCCCAGCATTTT.